The 22 T cell receptor beta chains below were found in one sample sequenced in a study of blood T cell repertoires in COVID-19. Generated by immunoSEQ multiplex PCR, the TCRdb table keeps only in-frame clones and is missing some. In the table there are over 200,000 clones, 88% of which are singletons. Specimen: peripheral blood. These receptors were taken from a woman in her thirties with acute or convalescent COVID-19.

This clone was observed a single time. J is TRBJ2-3 and V is TRBV29-1; the D gene is possibly TRBD1 (6 bases). The V and J ends lost 3 bases and 1 base respectively, with 14 bases between them. CDR3 length: 15 amino acids. The germline gives CDR1 SQVTM, CDR2 ANQGSEA. The DNA for the CDR3 is TGCAGCGTTGATGAACAGGGTTTTCGCACAGATACGCAGTATTTT. This codes for CSVDEQGFRTDTQYF.

The rearrangement uses TRBV5-8 and TRBJ2-5; 12 bases align to TRBD2. Germline V gives CDR1 SGHTS, CDR2 YDEGEE. J gave up 4 bases and V 0 bases, and 13 bases lay outside the gene matches. The CDR3 contains 19 residues. The CDR3 nucleotides are TGTGCCAGCAGCTTGGTGGCTAGCGGGAGGGCCTCGGATCGAGAGACCCAGTACTTC. Protein: CASSLVASGRASDRETQYF.

This chain uses TRBV19 with TRBJ1-4, with TRBD1 identical over 9 bases. The V gene end was trimmed by 5 bases and the J gene end by 2 bases; junction bases not matched to a gene: 9. Germline CDR1 reads LNHDA; CDR2 reads SQIVND (reference sequence). The CDR3 runs to 17 residues. CDR3 sequence reads: CASSSRTGVETNEKLFF. CDR3 coding DNA: TGTGCCAGTAGTTCCCGGACAGGGGTAGAGACTAATGAAAAACTGTTTTTT.

This clone turned up a few times. The chain links TRBV3-1 (or the pseudogene TRBV3-2) to TRBJ1-3; D is uncertain. Trimming shortened V by 0 bases and J by 4 bases, and 10 bases separated the two germline ends. The CDR3 contains 15 residues. CDR1 LGHDT and CDR2 YNNKEL come from the germline V gene (reference sequence). DNA for the CDR3: TGTGCCAGCAGCCAAGAAAACAGCAAGGGAAACACCATATATTTT. This gives the protein CASSQENSKGNTIYF.

The V call is TRBV24-1, the J call TRBJ2-1; a possible D gene is TRBD1 (5 bases). This CDR3 has 12 residues. Germline assignment: CDR1 KGHDR and CDR2 SFDVKD. V lost 1 base and J lost 10, with 7 bases in between. The CDR3 DNA reads TGTGCCACCAGTGATTTTCGACAGGAGCAGTTCTTC. It is translated as CATSDFRQEQFF.

This clone was seen more than once but under ten times. This sequence joins TRBV15 and TRBJ2-7, with TRBD2 as a possible D gene (6 bases). CDR3 length: 14 amino acids. Trimming stripped 6 bases from V and 4 bases from J, with 16 bases between. The germline V gene encodes CDR1 LNHNV and CDR2 YYDKDF (reference sequence). The CDR3 loop is CATRRDYNSYEQYF. The CDR3 coding sequence is TGTGCCACCAGGCGGGATTACAATTCTTACGAGCAGTACTTC. Based on the CDR3 plus reference TRBV15 and TRBJ2-7, the full variable domain is DAMVIQNPRYQVTQFGKPVTLSCSQTLNHNVMYWYQQKSSQAPKLLFHYYDKDFNNEADTPDNFQSRRPNTSFCFLDIRSPGLGDTAMYLCATRRDYNSYEQYFGPGTRLTVT.

This chain uses TRBV7-2 with TRBJ2-1; D gene unclear. Germline assignment: CDR1 SGHTA and CDR2 FQGNSA. Trimming removed 5 bases from V and 13 bases from J, with 18 bases in between. There are 13 residues in the CDR3. CDR3 DNA sequence: TGTGCCAGCAGCCCAAACACCCTAGAAAAACAGTTCTTC. Translating it yields CASSPNTLEKQFF.

The genes are TRBV5-1 and TRBJ1-2; 7 nucleotides line up with TRBD1. With V trimmed by 9 bases and J by 3 bases, 14 bases remained unmatched. The CDR3 is 15 residues long. Germline-derived CDR1 and CDR2 are SGHRS and YFSETQ. CDR3 loop: CATSSGAGGDYGYTF. For the CDR3, the DNA is TGCGCCACCTCATCTGGGGCAGGGGGAGACTATGGCTACACCTTC.

This chain uses TRBV9 with TRBJ2-1; the match to TRBD2 covers 10 bases. J lost 9 bases, V lost 6 bases, and 12 bases had no gene match. This CDR3 region has 15 residues. Germline V gene lookup returns CDR1 SGDLS and CDR2 YYNGEE. CDR3 amino acids: CASTPGASGSREQFF. In DNA, the CDR3 is TGTGCCAGCACCCCAGGAGCTAGCGGGAGTCGTGAGCAGTTCTTC.

In its sample, this clone was seen once. CDR3 loop: CASSYPPDRGLEQYF. The CDR3 DNA is TGTGCCAGCAGTTACCCACCGGACAGGGGGCTCGAGCAGTACTTC. The chain joins TRBV6-2 or TRBV6-3 to TRBJ2-7, with 11 nucleotides matching TRBD1. This CDR3 is 15 amino acids long. With V trimmed by 2 bases and J by 6 bases, 6 bases remained unmatched. CDR1 and CDR2 from the germline V gene are MNHEY and SVGEGT.

This sequence joins TRBV6-2 or TRBV6-3 and TRBJ2-3; TRBD1 agrees at 7 bases. Germline V gene lookup returns CDR1 MNHEY and CDR2 SVGEGT. The junction had 5 bases not matched to a gene; V was cut back by 5 bases and J by 6 bases. The CDR3 is 13 amino acids. In DNA, the CDR3 is TGTGCCAGCAGTAGGAAGGGGGCGGATACGCAGTATTTT. Translated: CASSRKGADTQYF.

The rearrangement links TRBV30 to TRBJ2-2; perhaps TRBD2 as D (6 bases). This CDR3 is built from 13 residues. Trimming removed 2 bases at V and 6 bases at J, with 10 bases between. The V gene's germline CDR1 is GTSNPN and CDR2 SVGIG (reference sequence). The CDR3 nucleotides are TGTGCCTGGAGTAAGCGGGTGGCCGGGGAGCTGTTTTTT. It codes for CAWSKRVAGELFF.

The gene calls are TRBV12-5 and TRBJ2-1, with 8 bases matching TRBD2. Germline CDR1 LGHNT, CDR2 FRNRAP. The V segment lost 0 bases and the J segment 8 bases; nucleotides outside the gene matches: 18. The CDR3 sequence is 19 residues long. The CDR3 loop reads CASGLVGLFSWASGYEQFF. CDR3 DNA: TGTGCTAGTGGTTTGGTAGGCCTCTTCAGTTGGGCTAGCGGGTATGAGCAGTTCTTC.

CDR3: CASSLDRTNYNEQFF. The CDR3 DNA reads as TGTGCCAGCAGCTTAGACAGAACCAACTACAATGAGCAGTTCTTC. The chain recombines TRBV7-2 with TRBJ2-1, with unresolved D. The CDR3 is 15 residues long. Looked up from germline, CDR1 is SGHTA and CDR2 is FQGNSA. Trimming removed 1 base at V and 3 bases at J, with 10 bases between.

The CDR3 sequence: CASSVMSQATGELFF. The CDR3 DNA is TGTGCCAGCAGCGTAATGTCCCAGGCAACCGGGGAGCTGTTTTTT. The V call is TRBV9, the J call TRBJ2-2; D not resolved. The CDR3 runs 15 residues. Looked up from germline, CDR1 is SGDLS and CDR2 is YYNGEE. Deletions cut 1 base from V and 5 bases from J, with 12 bases between. Complete variable domain (other parts from reference TRBV9 and TRBJ2-2): DSGVTQTPKHLITATGQRVTLRCSPRSGDLSVYWYQQSLDQGLQFLIQYYNGEERAKGNILERFSAQQFPDLHSELNLSSLELGDSALYFCASSVMSQATGELFFGEGSRLTVL.

The chain combines TRBV25-1 with TRBJ1-1; D might be TRBD1 (5 bases). Per the germline V gene, CDR1 is MGHDK and CDR2 is SYGVNS. The CDR3 sequence is 15 residues long. The V gene lost 0 bases and the J gene lost 5 bases, with 13 bases spanning the gap. The CDR3 DNA follows: TGTGCCAGCAGTGAATATGGGGGGACTGGGACTGAAGCTTTCTTT. Encoded protein: CASSEYGGTGTEAFF.

As for this clone: Compared with germline, one end of the junction differs, possibly owing to a read error. This chain connects TRBV2 to TRBJ2-1; 10 positions agree with TRBD2. Germline CDR1 reads SNHLY; CDR2 reads FYNNEI. This CDR3 has 13 residues. CDR3 bases: TGTGCCAGCAGTGAAGTTAAAGCGGGAGGGCCGATCTTC. This gives the protein CASSEVKAGGPIF.

The chain recombines TRBV10-3 with TRBJ2-3; tentative D call: TRBD2 (6 bases). Germline V gene data show CDR1 as ENHRY and CDR2 as SYGVKD. The V and J ends lost 4 bases and 10 bases respectively, with 18 bases between them. This CDR3 contains 14 residues. The CDR3 region is CAISVGSGMGAQYF. CDR3 DNA: TGTGCCATCAGTGTCGGTAGCGGTATGGGGGCGCAGTATTTT.

The V and J genes are TRBV5-8 and TRBJ1-5, with 9 bases aligning to TRBD1. Germline V gene lookup returns CDR1 SGHTS and CDR2 YDEGEE. Unmatched junction bases numbered 13, after V lost 4 bases and J lost 2 bases. The CDR3 has 18 residues. This CDR3 is CASSLLGGTGLGNQPQHF. The CDR3 DNA follows: TGTGCCAGCAGCCTCCTGGGCGGGACAGGGCTTGGCAATCAGCCCCAGCATTTT.

The chain couples TRBV11-2 to TRBJ2-5; the D gene is possibly TRBD1 (6 bases). Deletions cut 4 bases from V and 2 bases from J, with 14 bases between. CDR1 is SGHAT and CDR2 is FQNNGV in the germline V gene. The length of the CDR3 is 15 residues. The CDR3 here is CASSSAGTQQETQYF. Here the CDR3 DNA reads TGTGCCAGCAGCTCCGCCGGGACACAACAAGAGACCCAGTACTTC.

This rearrangement joins TRBV21-1 to TRBJ1-5. TRBV21-1 is described as a pseudogene. This CDR3 region has 13 residues. CDR3 nucleotides: TGTGCCAGCACGACGCGGGTTTGTCAGCCCCAGCATTTT. This sequence encodes CASTTRVCQPQHF.

The gene calls are TRBV10-2 and TRBJ2-7, with D perhaps TRBD2 (6 bases). Per the germline V gene, CDR1 is WSHSY and CDR2 is SAAADI. V was clipped by 4 bases and J by 4 bases, with 11 bases between them. The length of the CDR3 is 13 residues. Here the CDR3 reads CASSGGERYEQYF. The CDR3 DNA reads TGCGCCAGCAGTGGGGGGGAAAGGTACGAGCAGTACTTC.